Here is one TCR beta chain with its context. Its specificity is unknown. TCRdb fed the 5' RACE reads into MiXCR, producing one record per CDR3 protein. The data show 500,000 to 600,000 distinct CDR3 sequences, with 22% seen just once and around 0.91% held by the top ten. This entry belongs to a study of identical twins. Overall study findings and caveats: Zero-insertion findings could be partly confounded by invariant cells (MAIT and iNKT cells).

Trimming shortened V by 6 bases and J by 4 bases, and 16 bases separated the two germline ends. The germline CDR1 and CDR2 sequences are KGHSH and LQKENI. The CDR3 is 14 amino acids. These sequences were also reported in another study, on T cells expressing NK-cell markers. Per that paper: Just one sequenced donor of eight was HCMV-seronegative, while seven were seropositive.

Input material: CD4+ T cells sorted from blood. The receptor was derived from a woman aged 18-29 years in good health. V usage is TRBV18 and J usage is TRBJ2-7; D may match TRBD1 or TRBD2 (5 bases each). In DNA, the CDR3 is TGTGCCAGCTCGCTAGGGACCTCATTATACGAGCAGTACTTC. It encodes CASSLGTSLYEQYF.